This T cell receptor (beta chain) was obtained from a study of blood T cell repertoires in COVID-19. Note on this clone: This CDR3 is also generated by other DNA sequences in the sample.

Original analysis: Estimation of nucleated cell counts was performed using reference gene primer amplification. Clones were sequenced by immunoSEQ multiplex PCR, and TCRdb holds only the in-frame ones, with some missing. The D gene and trimming were derived from the DNA, and the V and J assignments and clone size from that table. Here the sample spans roughly 50,000 clones, around 86% being singletons. J gave up 5 bases and V 2 bases, and 5 bases lay outside the gene matches. CDR3 size: 15 residues. The germline gives CDR1 SGDLS, CDR2 YYNGEE. The chain carries TRBV9 and TRBJ2-7; 12 nucleotides align to TRBD1. Sequenced: peripheral blood. The origin of this receptor is a human donor in a cohort sampled during active COVID-19. As DNA, the CDR3 is TGTGCCAGCAGCGTGGAGGGACAGGGGGCGGACGAGCAGTACTTC. It is translated as CASSVEGQGADEQYF.